This T cell receptor beta chain was observed in a study of T cells expressing NK-cell markers. TCRdb re-analyzed the 5' RACE reads; it lists each CDR3 protein once, without DNA. This table lists 250,000 to 300,000 distinct CDR3 sequences. The origin of this receptor is a man younger than 35 in good health. The sample was blood T cells: a sorted CD56 or NKG2C T cell subset, CD4+ or CD8+ T cells, or bulk PBMC T cells (not recorded which).

CDR3 amino acids: CASSEIIRADQETQYF. The J gene is TRBJ2-5, the V gene TRBV7-8; no DNA is available, so the TRBD1 call from TCRdb remains unchecked. The CDR3 loop spans 16 amino acids. Per germline, CDR1 SGHVS and CDR2 FQNEAQ.